This TCR beta chain was obtained from a study of OX40 agonist ivuxolimab in advanced cancers. With regard to the full study: Ivuxolimab was a fully human IgG2 agonistic monoclonal antibody targeting the costimulatory receptor OX40 (CD134). The purpose of peripheral TCRbeta sequencing was to test whether ivuxolimab changed TCR sequence diversity and led to clonal T-cell expansion. The monotherapy dose-escalation portion (N ≈ 50 patients) of the phase I ivuxolimab trial is reported in the paper. Three dose-escalation patients achieved partial responses, one with hepatocellular carcinoma and two with cutaneous melanoma. Intravenous ivuxolimab was administered to patients every 2 weeks at six dose levels: 0.01, 0.1, 0.3, 1.5, 3 and 10 mg/kg. The dose-escalation cohort was about 87% male with a mean age of 60 years, ranging from about 20 to 85. Patients were allowed to have had prior anti-PD-1, anti-PD-L1 or anti-CTLA-4 therapy, and approximately 41% of the dose-escalation patients had previously received checkpoint inhibitors. Of the approximately 50 dose-escalation patients, hepatocellular carcinoma was present in about 19, melanoma in around 15, renal cell carcinoma in 9 and head and neck cancer in 9. Paper-wide results and their limitations: The antigen specificity of the clonally expanded peripheral T cells was not determined. On average, CD8+ T cells showed more expanded clones than CD4+ T cells after ivuxolimab. At doses of 0.1 to 3.0 mg/kg, clonal expansion of both CD4+ and CD8+ T cells in blood was seen between baseline and week 6. Low levels of normalized T-cell clonal expansion were also shown by some nonresponding patients. Partial responders in the 0.1-3.0 mg/kg groups had among the lowest normalized peripheral clonal expansion, especially among CD8+ T cells.

The trial excluded patients who had a history of autoimmune disease or were on systemic immunosuppression. Peripheral blood for TCR sequencing was drawn from every dose cohort at baseline, at cycle 4 day 1 and at cycle 7 day 1. The samples were taken from a phase I, first-in-human, multicenter, open-label dose-escalation trial of ivuxolimab. Adults with locally advanced or metastatic melanoma, renal cell carcinoma, hepatocellular carcinoma or head and neck squamous cell carcinoma were enrolled in the trial. CD4+ and CD8+ T cells were sorted separately from peripheral blood before TCR sequencing. On this clone: Its recognized antigen is unknown. No per-base quality is available; no much larger clone lies one base away.

Genomic DNA was isolated from the sorted cells so that the TCRbeta CDR3 region could be sequenced. The immunoSEQ Assay was used to sequence the TCRbeta CDR3 regions. The source is immuneACCESS, and TCRdb retained only in-frame sequences with V and J called. Part of the clones is not carried over; for the studies checked, unresolved V genes explain less than half of this, and the remainder is unexplained. The sample table records tens of thousands of clones; 91% of these occur just once. The top ten clones comprise about 28% of the sample. At the junction V is shortened by 0 bases and J by 5 bases; bases outside the gene matches: 4. CDR1 and CDR2 (PRHDT, FYEKMQ) derive from the germline V gene (reference sequence). The CDR3 holds 16 amino acids from the cysteine to the phenylalanine. Of the read, only the CDR3 DNA is kept; its 48 bases are in frame from base 1.

Recombination linked TRBV13 to TRBJ2-2, with 9 middle bases fitting TRBD2. The specimen comprised CD4+ or CD8+ T cells sorted from blood, sampled in a trial of the OX40 agonist ivuxolimab. This TCR was sampled from an adult with an advanced solid tumor such as melanoma, head and neck, liver or kidney cancer. The sequenced DNA: TGTGCCAGCAGCTTAGGGAGCGGGAGGCCTACCGGGGAGCTGTTTTTT. Its protein reads: CASSLGSGRPTGELFF. Reference TRBV13 and TRBJ2-2 proteins supply the regions before and after the CDR3; the full variable domain is: AAGVIQSPRHLIKEKRETATLKCYPIPRHDTVYWYQQGPGQDPQFLISFYEKMQSDKGSIPDRFSAQQFSDYHSELNMSSLELGDSALYFCASSLGSGRPTGELFFGEGSRLTVL.